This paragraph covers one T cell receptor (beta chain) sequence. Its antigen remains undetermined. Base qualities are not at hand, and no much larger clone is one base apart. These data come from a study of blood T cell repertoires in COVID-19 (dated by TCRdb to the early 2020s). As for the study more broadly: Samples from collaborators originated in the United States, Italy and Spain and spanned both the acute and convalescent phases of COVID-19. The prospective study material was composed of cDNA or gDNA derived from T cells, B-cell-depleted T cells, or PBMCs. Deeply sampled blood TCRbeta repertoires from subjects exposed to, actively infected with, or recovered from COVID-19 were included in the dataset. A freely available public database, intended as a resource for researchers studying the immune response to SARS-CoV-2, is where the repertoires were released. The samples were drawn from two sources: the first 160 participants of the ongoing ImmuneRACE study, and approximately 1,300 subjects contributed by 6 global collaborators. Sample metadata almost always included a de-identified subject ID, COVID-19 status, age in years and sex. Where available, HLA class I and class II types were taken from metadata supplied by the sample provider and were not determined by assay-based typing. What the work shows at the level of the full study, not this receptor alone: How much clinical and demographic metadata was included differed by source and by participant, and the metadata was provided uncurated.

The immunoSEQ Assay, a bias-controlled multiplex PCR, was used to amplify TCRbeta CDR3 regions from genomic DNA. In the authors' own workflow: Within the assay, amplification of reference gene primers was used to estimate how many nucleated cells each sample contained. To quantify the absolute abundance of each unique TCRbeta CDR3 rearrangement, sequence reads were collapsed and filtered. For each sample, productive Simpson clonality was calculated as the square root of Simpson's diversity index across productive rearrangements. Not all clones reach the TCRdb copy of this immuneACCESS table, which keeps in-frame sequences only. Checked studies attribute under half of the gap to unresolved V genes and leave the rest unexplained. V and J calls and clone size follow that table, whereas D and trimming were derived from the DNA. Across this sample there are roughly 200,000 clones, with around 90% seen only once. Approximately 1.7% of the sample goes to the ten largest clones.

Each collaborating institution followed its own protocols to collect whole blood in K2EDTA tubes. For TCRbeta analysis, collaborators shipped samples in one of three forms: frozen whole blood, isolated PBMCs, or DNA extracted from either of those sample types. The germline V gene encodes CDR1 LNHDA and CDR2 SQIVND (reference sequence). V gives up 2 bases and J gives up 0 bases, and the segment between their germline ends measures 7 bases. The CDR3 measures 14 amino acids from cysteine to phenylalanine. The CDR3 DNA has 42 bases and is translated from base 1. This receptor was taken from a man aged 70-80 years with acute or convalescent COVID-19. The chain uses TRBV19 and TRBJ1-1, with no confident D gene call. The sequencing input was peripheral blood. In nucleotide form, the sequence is TGTGCCAGTAGTATATACGAGGTGAACACTGAAGCTTTCTTT. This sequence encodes CASSIYEVNTEAFF.